This TCR beta chain was recovered during a study of T-cell memory formation after mild COVID-19. Germline-derived CDR1 and CDR2 are MGHRA and YSYEKL. The V gene end was trimmed by 2 bases and the J gene end by 4 bases; junction bases not matched to a gene: 5. The CDR3 runs to 15 residues. cDNA libraries for TCR alpha and TCR beta, carrying sample barcodes and UMIs, came from 5'RACE with constant-segment primers. TCRdb analysed the 5' RACE reads with MiXCR anew, one entry per CDR3 protein. The sample lists roughly 130,000 distinct CDR3 sequences; roughly 15% were seen once. V usage is TRBV4-1 and J usage is TRBJ1-2; 9 nucleotides line up with TRBD1. The receptor's source is an adult woman who had mild COVID-19 (a few samples of this study predate the infection). Cell type and time point are not known. The sequenced sample was PBMCs or a T cell subset sorted from them (not recorded which). The CDR3 region is CASSQTGTGSYGYTF. The CDR3 region has the DNA TGCGCCAGCAGCCAAACCGGGACAGGGTCCTATGGCTACACCTTC.